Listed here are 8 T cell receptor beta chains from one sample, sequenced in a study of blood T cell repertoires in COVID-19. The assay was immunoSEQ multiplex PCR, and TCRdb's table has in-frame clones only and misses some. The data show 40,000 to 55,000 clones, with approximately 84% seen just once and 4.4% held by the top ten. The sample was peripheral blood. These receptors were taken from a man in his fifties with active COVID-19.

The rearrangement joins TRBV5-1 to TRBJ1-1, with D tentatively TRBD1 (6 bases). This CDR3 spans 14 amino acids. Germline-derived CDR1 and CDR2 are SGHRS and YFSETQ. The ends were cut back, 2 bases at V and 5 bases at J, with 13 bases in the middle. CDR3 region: CASSLTTGWTEAFF. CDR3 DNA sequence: TGCGCCAGCAGCTTAACCACAGGGTGGACTGAAGCTTTCTTT.

CDR3: CATSTALNTEAFF. DNA of the CDR3: TGCGCCACCTCGACAGCCTTGAACACTGAAGCTTTCTTT. The chain uses TRBV10-1 and TRBJ1-1; weak D call: TRBD1 (5 bases). The CDR3 is 13 residues long. V lost 10 bases and J lost 0, with 12 bases in between. Per germline, CDR1 WNHNN and CDR2 SYGVQD (reference sequence).

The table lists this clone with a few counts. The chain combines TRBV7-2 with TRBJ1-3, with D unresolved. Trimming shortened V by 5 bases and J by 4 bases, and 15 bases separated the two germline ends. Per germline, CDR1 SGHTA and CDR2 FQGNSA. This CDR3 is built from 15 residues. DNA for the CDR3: TGTGCCAGCAGCGTCTCCGAGGGTGGAGGAAACACCATATATTTT. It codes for CASSVSEGGGNTIYF.

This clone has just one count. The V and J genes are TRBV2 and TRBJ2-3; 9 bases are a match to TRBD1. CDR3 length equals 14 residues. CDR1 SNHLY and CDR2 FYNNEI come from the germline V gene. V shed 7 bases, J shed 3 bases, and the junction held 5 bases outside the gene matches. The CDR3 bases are TGTGCCAGCACCCTACAGGGGGCTACAGATACGCAGTATTTT. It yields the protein CASTLQGATDTQYF. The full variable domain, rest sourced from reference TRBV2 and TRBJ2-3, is EPEVTQTPSHQVTQMGQEVILRCVPISNHLYFYWYRQILGQKVEFLVSFYNNEISEKSEIFDDQFSVERPDGSNFTLKIRSTKLEDSAMYFCASTLQGATDTQYFGPGTRLTVL.

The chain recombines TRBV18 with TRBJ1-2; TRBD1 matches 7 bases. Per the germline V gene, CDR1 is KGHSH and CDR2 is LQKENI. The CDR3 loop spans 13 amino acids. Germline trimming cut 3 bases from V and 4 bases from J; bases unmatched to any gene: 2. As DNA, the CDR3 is TGTGCCAGCTCACCCGGGACAGCCTATGGCTACACCTTC. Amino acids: CASSPGTAYGYTF.

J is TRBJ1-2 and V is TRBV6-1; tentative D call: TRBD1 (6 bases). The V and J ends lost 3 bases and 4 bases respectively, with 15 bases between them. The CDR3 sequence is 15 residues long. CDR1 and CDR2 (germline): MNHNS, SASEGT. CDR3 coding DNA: TGTGCCAGCAGTGAGAGTCGGGGGGGGCCCTATGGCTACACCTTC. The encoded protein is CASSESRGGPYGYTF.

The CDR3: CASSRGTGELFF. CDR3 DNA: TGTGCCAGCAGCCGAGGGACCGGGGAGCTGTTTTTT. The chain employs TRBV11-3 and TRBJ2-2; a weak D match, TRBD2 (5 bases). Trimming pared 5 bases from V and 5 bases from J, leaving 6 bases between. There are 12 residues in the CDR3. Germline V gives CDR1 SGHNT, CDR2 YENEEA.

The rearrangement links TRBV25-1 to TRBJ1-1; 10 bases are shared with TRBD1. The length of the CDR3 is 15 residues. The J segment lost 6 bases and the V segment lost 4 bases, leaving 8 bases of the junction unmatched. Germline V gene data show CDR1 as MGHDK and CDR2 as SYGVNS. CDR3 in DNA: TGTGCCAGCAGTGCTCCGGGACAGGGGTTCCCTGAAGCTTTCTTT. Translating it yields CASSAPGQGFPEAFF.